These 13 T cell receptor beta chains were sequenced from one sample in a study of blood T cells in healthy people across ages. The authors ran a second PCR of roughly 6 to 12 cycles using a sample-barcoded 5' primer and a J-beta primer mix. TCRdb independently ran MiXCR on the 5' RACE reads; one entry per CDR3 protein. The sample has over 600,000 distinct CDR3 sequences; less than 45% are singletons. Sequencing was performed on blood. The receptors here all came from a man older than 75 in good health.

This clonotype turned up a few times. J is TRBJ2-1 and V is TRBV6-2 or TRBV6-3; no firm D call. Germline lookup yields CDR1 MNHEY and CDR2 SVGEGT. V was trimmed by 2 bases and J by 6 bases, leaving 8 bases between them. This CDR3 spans 13 amino acids. The CDR3 DNA sequence: TGTGCCAGCAGTTACCCCGAAGTCAATGAGCAGTTCTTC. Its protein product is CASSYPEVNEQFF.

In the case of this clonotype: A much larger clone differs from this one at a single base, so this may be a read error. J is TRBJ2-7 and V is TRBV7-2; D unresolved. Trimming stripped 8 bases from V and 0 bases from J, with 17 bases between. This CDR3 is built from 15 residues. The germline V gene has CDR1 SGHTA and CDR2 FQGNSA. The CDR3 nucleotides read TGTGCCAGCGGCTCGCGGACGGATTTCTCCTACGAGCAGTACTTC. Translating gives CASGSRTDFSYEQYF.

The chain combines TRBV9 with TRBJ2-5; D remains unclear. Germline CDR1 SGDLS, CDR2 YYNGEE. The CDR3 is 14 residues long. The V end lost 0 bases, the J end lost 0 bases, and 6 bases lay between the germline ends. CDR3 loop: CASSVGSYQETQYF. Here the CDR3 DNA reads TGTGCCAGCAGCGTAGGATCTTACCAAGAGACCCAGTACTTC.

The genes are TRBV6-2 or TRBV6-3 and TRBJ2-7; 9 bases agree with TRBD2. J lost 3 bases, V lost 6 bases, and 15 bases had no gene match. The CDR3 length is 17 residues. Per the germline V gene, CDR1 is MNHEY and CDR2 is SVGEGT. The CDR3 is CASSQPLFGTSSYEQYF. CDR3 sequence (DNA): TGTGCCAGCAGCCAACCCTTATTTGGGACTAGCAGCTACGAGCAGTACTTC.

The J gene is TRBJ2-5, the V gene TRBV19; 8 nucleotides line up with TRBD1. V shed 0 bases, J shed 11 bases, and the junction held 11 bases outside the gene matches. The germline V gene encodes CDR1 LNHDA and CDR2 SQIVND (reference sequence). CDR3 length equals 15 residues. In DNA, the CDR3 is TGTGCCAGTAGTATAGATCAGGGGGCGCGTAATGAGCAGTACTTC. Translating gives CASSIDQGARNEQYF.

A word on this clonotype: A read error may explain this, as a much larger clone is one base away. The genes are TRBV29-1 and TRBJ2-5; the D gene is possibly TRBD2 (5 bases). The V gene lost 7 bases and the J gene lost 11 bases, with 14 bases spanning the gap. Germline V gene lookup returns CDR1 SQVTM and CDR2 ANQGSEA. The CDR3 is 10 residues long. In nucleotides, the CDR3 is TGCAGCGGGGAGTACAATGAGCAGTACTTC. Its translation is CSGEYNEQYF. Full variable domain (remainder filled in from reference TRBV29-1 and TRBJ2-5): SAVISQKPSRDICQRGTSLTIQCQVDSQVTMMFWYRQQPGQSLTLIATANQGSEATYESGFVIDKFPISRPNLTFSTLTVSNMSPEDSSIYLCSGEYNEQYFGPGTRLLVL.

The chain has TRBV7-2 and TRBJ2-3; D call uncertain. The germline V and J ends were trimmed by 7 bases and 4 bases, with 3 bases remaining between them. Germline V gives CDR1 SGHTA, CDR2 FQGNSA. The CDR3 has 10 residues. The CDR3 reads CASIADTQYF. The CDR3 nucleotides read TGTGCCAGCATCGCAGATACGCAGTATTTT.

V and J are TRBV11-2 and TRBJ2-1; TRBD2 matches at 11 bases. V dropped 2 bases and J dropped 6; count of bases not matched to a gene: 3. This CDR3 is 15 amino acids long. Germline V gene lookup returns CDR1 SGHAT and CDR2 FQNNGV. DNA of the CDR3: TGTGCCAGCAGCTTAAGTAGCGGGGGGGCCAATGAGCAGTTCTTC. Translating gives CASSLSSGGANEQFF.

This clonotype was counted many times. The chain is built from TRBV7-2 and TRBJ2-7; D is uncertain. The CDR3 length is 14 residues. Germline CDR1 and CDR2: SGHTA and FQGNSA. V was cut by 1 base and J by 2 bases, with 9 bases left in between. CDR3 DNA: TGTGCCAGCAGCTTAGGCGGCAGAGCCTACGAGCAGTACTTC. Protein sequence: CASSLGGRAYEQYF.

This clonotype was detected once. A junction end diverges from the germline sequence, so it may reflect a read error. The chain uses TRBV7-6 and TRBJ2-7; TRBD2 might be the D (6 bases). This CDR3 has 15 amino acids. The germline CDR1 and CDR2 sequences are SGHVS and FNYEAQ. CDR3 nucleotides: TGTGCCGGCAGCTTAGGGTCCGGGAGCTCCTACGAGCAGTACTTC. This translates into CAGSLGSGSSYEQYF.

This clonotype has only a few counts. The rearrangement uses TRBV5-1 and TRBJ2-5; TRBD1 might be the D (5 bases). V was shortened by 1 base and J by 3 bases, with 13 bases between the two germline ends. This CDR3 is built from 15 residues. The germline gives CDR1 SGHRS, CDR2 YFSETQ. The CDR3 loop reads CASSLNPAREETQYF. CDR3 in DNA: TGCGCCAGCAGCTTGAATCCGGCCAGGGAAGAGACCCAGTACTTC.

Of note for this clonotype: This may arise from a read error, as a much more abundant clone is one base away. The rearrangement joins TRBV20-1 to TRBJ2-7, with TRBD2 matching 11 bases. The J call may not be correct, given that the DNA end is closer to TRBJ2-5. CDR3 length equals 15 residues. CDR1 is DFQATT, CDR2 SNEGSKA, per germline (reference sequence). The CDR3 DNA sequence: TGCAGTGCTGGGGATAGCGGGAGGGCCAAAGAGACCCAGTACTTC. This gives the protein CSAGDSGRAKETQYF.

This clonotype turned up a few times. The V call is TRBV29-1, the J call TRBJ2-4; 9 bases line up with TRBD2. The CDR3 extends over 12 amino acids. Losses at the gene ends were 6 bases for V and 6 bases for J; bases not matched to a gene: 3. Germline CDR1 is SQVTM and CDR2 is ANQGSEA. The CDR3 loop reads CSVIAGVNIQYF. The CDR3 nucleotides read TGCAGCGTCATAGCGGGGGTAAACATTCAGTACTTC.